This T cell receptor (beta chain) stems from a study of blood T cell repertoires in COVID-19 (dated by TCRdb to 2020 to 2022). For the study in its entirety: The collaborator samples originated in the United States, Italy and Spain and spanned the acute and convalescent phases of COVID-19. The prospective study material was composed of cDNA or gDNA derived from T cells, B-cell-depleted T cells, or PBMCs. The dataset comprised deeply sampled blood TCRbeta repertoires from subjects exposed to, actively infected with, or recovered from COVID-19. The repertoires were released in a freely available public database intended as a resource for research on the immune response to SARS-CoV-2. Samples were obtained from the ongoing ImmuneRACE study (first 160 participants) and from some 1,300 subjects provided by 6 global collaborators. Nearly every sample came with metadata listing a de-identified subject ID, COVID-19 status, age in years and sex. HLA class I and class II types, where available, came from metadata supplied by the sample provider rather than from assay-based typing. Paper-wide results and their limitations: How much clinical and demographic metadata was included differed by source and by participant, and the metadata was provided uncurated.

Details on this clone: The antigen it binds to is not known. Base qualities are not recorded, but no much larger clone differs from it by a single base.

Whole blood was collected in K2EDTA tubes by collaborating institutions according to the institutions' own protocols. For TCRbeta analysis, collaborators shipped samples in one of three forms: frozen whole blood, isolated PBMCs, or DNA extracted from either of those sample types. TCRbeta CDR3 regions were amplified from genomic DNA by means of the immunoSEQ Assay, a bias-controlled multiplex PCR. The source study handled its data this way. Nucleated cell counts per sample were estimated from amplification of reference gene primers within the assay. To quantify the absolute abundance of each unique TCRbeta CDR3 rearrangement, sequence reads were collapsed and filtered. For each sample, productive Simpson clonality was calculated by taking the square root of Simpson's diversity index across productive rearrangements. TCRdb took over this immuneACCESS table, retaining in-frame rearrangements with V and J assigned. Such tables are incomplete; in checked studies, under half of the missing clones stem from an unresolved V gene, and the remainder is unexplained. V, J and clone size were drawn from that table, and D and trimming were deduced from the DNA. The sample table records about 220,000 clones; about 80% of these occur just once. About 2.4% of the sample is in the top ten clones.

From its cysteine to its phenylalanine, the CDR3 spans 17 amino acids. Only the CDR3 part of the read is kept: 51 bases, read in frame from the first base. The junction shows trimming of 2 bases on V and 0 bases on J, and the gene matches do not reach 5 bases of it. Looking up the germline V gene yields CDR1 MNHEY and CDR2 SVGEGT. Sequencing was done on a sample of peripheral blood. This receptor chain uses TRBV6-2 or TRBV6-3 and TRBJ2-4; the central 9 bases match TRBD2. The TCR was taken from a woman aged 55-70 years with acute or convalescent COVID-19. In nucleotides, the sequence is TGTGCCAGCAGTTACGGTCTAGCGGGGCTAGCCAAAAACATTCAGTACTTC. Its product reads: CASSYGLAGLAKNIQYF.